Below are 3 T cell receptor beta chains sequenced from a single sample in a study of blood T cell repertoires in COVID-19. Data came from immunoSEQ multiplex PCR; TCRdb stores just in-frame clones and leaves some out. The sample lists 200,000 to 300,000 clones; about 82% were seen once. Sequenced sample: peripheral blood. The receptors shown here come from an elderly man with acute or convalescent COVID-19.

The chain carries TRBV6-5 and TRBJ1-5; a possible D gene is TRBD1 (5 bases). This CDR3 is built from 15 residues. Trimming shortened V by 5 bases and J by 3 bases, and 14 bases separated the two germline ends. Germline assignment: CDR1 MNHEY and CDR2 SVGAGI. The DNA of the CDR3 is TGTGCCAGCAGTAAGGGAGGGGCTCTCAATCAGCCCCAGCATTTT. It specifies CASSKGGALNQPQHF.

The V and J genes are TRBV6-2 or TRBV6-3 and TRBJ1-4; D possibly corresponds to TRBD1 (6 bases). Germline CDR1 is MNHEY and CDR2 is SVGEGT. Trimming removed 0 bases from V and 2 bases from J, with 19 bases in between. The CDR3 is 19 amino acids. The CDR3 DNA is TGTGCCAGCAGTTACTCGGTGCTGGGACAAGATTACACTAATGAAAAACTGTTTTTT. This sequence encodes CASSYSVLGQDYTNEKLFF.

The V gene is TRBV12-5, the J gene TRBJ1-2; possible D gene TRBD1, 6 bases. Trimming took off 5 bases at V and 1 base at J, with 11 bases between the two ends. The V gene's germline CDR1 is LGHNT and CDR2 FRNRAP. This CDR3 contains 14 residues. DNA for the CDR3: TGTGCTAGTGGTCGGGACACACATAACTATGGCTACACCTTC. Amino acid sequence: CASGRDTHNYGYTF.